This is a list of T cell receptor beta chains from one sample in a study of blood T cell repertoires in COVID-19. Sequenced by immunoSEQ multiplex PCR; TCRdb stores in-frame clones only, minus some. The table includes 300,000 to 400,000 clones, over 80% detected once. The material sequenced was peripheral blood. These receptor sequences come from a woman in her forties or fifties with COVID-19, enrolled during active disease. Both conserved end residues are part of each CDR3. The order of the fields is clone size, J gene, V gene, D gene, CDR3 DNA, CDR3 protein. The D gene is left open where the match is weak. Size is omitted from some rows. Given values are once, few, many or a class for expanded clones.

-,TRBJ2-1,TRBV3-1/TRBV3-2,-,TGTGCCAGCAGCCAAGCCCCAGTCCCCTACAATGAGCAGTTCTTC,CASSQAPVPYNEQFF
-,TRBJ1-3,TRBV5-6,-,TGTGCCAGCAGCTCCCTCGTGGCAGGAAACACCATATATTTT,CASSSLVAGNTIYF
many,TRBJ2-2,TRBV24-1,-,TGTGCCACCAGTGATCCCGGGACACCCGGGGAGCTGTTTTTT,CATSDPGTPGELFF
-,TRBJ2-7,TRBV15,TRBD2,TGTGCCACCAGCATTAGCGGGATAACCTACGAGCAGTACTTC,CATSISGITYEQYF
-,TRBJ2-7,TRBV6-5,-,TGTGCCAGCAGTCCATCTACAGGGATTGTAAGCGAGCAGTACTTC,CASSPSTGIVSEQYF
-,TRBJ2-4,TRBV18,-,TGTGCCAGCTCACCAGGGGGCAACATTCAGTACTTC,CASSPGGNIQYF
-,TRBJ2-1,TRBV6-5,TRBD1,TGTGCCAGCAGTTACTCGAGGACAGGCAACTACAATGAGCAGTTCTTC,CASSYSRTGNYNEQFF
-,TRBJ2-1,TRBV5-8,-,TGTGCCAGCAGACCTCCAGGGTATGAGCAGTTCTTC,CASRPPGYEQFF
-,TRBJ2-7,TRBV24-1,-,TGTGCCACCAGTGACAGGTCTGGTGAGCAGTACTTC,CATSDRSGEQYF
-,TRBJ2-5,TRBV5-1,TRBD1,TGCGCCAGCAGCTTCGACAGGGGAGGCGAGACCCAGTACTTC,CASSFDRGGETQYF
-,TRBJ1-2,TRBV4-1,-,TGCGCCAGCAGCCACCGAGGTGAGGGAAACTATGGCTACACCTTC,CASSHRGEGNYGYTF
-,TRBJ1-2,TRBV6-1,-,TGTGCCAGCAGTGAAAGGGGCAGGGTCCCCGGCTACACCTTC,CASSERGRVPGYTF